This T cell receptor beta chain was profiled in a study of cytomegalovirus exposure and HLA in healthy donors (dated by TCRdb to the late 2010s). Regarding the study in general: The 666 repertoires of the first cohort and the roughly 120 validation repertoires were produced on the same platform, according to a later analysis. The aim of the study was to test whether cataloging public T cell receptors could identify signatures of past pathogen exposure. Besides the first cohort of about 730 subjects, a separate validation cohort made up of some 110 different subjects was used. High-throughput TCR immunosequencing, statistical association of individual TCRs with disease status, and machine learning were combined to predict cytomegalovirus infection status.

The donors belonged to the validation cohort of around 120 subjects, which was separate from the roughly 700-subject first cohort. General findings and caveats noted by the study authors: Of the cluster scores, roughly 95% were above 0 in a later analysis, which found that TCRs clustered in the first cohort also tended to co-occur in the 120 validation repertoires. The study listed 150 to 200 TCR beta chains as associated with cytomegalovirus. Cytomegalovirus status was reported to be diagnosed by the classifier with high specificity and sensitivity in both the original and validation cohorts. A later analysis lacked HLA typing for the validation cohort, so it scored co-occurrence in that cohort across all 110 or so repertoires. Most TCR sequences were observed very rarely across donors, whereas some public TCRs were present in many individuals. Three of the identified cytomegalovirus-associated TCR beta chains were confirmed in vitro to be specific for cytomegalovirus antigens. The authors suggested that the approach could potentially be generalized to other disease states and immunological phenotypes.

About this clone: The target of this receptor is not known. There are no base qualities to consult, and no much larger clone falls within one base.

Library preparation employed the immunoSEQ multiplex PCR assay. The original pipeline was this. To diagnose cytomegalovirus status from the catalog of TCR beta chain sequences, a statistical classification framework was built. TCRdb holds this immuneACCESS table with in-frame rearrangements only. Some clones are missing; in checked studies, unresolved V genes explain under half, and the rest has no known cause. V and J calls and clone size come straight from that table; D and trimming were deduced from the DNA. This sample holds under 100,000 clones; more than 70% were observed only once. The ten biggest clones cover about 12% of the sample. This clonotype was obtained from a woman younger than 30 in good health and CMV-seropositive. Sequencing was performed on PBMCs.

The nucleotide sequence reads TGTGCCAGCAGCTCCCTCTCCGGGGTGGGAACTAATGAAAAACTGTTTTTT. It is translated as CASSSLSGVGTNEKLFF. The chain is encoded by TRBV7-8 joined to TRBJ1-4, with no confident D gene call. Cut back by 4 bases and 1 base, the V and J ends lie 16 bases apart. The CDR3 starts with the cysteine, ends with the phenylalanine, and has 17 residues. Only the CDR3 DNA stays, 51 bases, in frame from base 1. Taken from the germline V gene, the CDR1 and CDR2 loops are SGHVS and FQNEAQ.